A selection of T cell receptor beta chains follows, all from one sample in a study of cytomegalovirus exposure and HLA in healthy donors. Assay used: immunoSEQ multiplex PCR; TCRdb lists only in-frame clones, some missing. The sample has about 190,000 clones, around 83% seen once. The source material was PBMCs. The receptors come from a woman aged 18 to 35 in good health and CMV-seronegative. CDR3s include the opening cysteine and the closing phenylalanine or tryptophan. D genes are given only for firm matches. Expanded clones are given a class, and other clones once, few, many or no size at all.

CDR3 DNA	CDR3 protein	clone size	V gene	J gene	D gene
TGTGCCAGCAGCAAAGTCGACAGGGAGGCGGAGACCCAGTACTTC	CASSKVDREAETQYF	-	TRBV21-1	TRBJ2-5	-
TGCGCCAGCAGCCAAGAACCTAGCATGTGGGAGGGTCTCAGTGAGCAGTTCTTC	CASSQEPSMWEGLSEQFF	-	TRBV4-3	TRBJ2-1	TRBD2
TGTGCCAGCAGCTTAGCCGGGACTAGCGGGACCGGGGAGCTGTTTTTT	CASSLAGTSGTGELFF	-	TRBV7-2	TRBJ2-2	TRBD2
TGTGCCAGTAGATACTCTAGCGGGAGTCCAGATACGCAGTATTTT	CASRYSSGSPDTQYF	few	TRBV19	TRBJ2-3	TRBD2
TGTGCCAGCAGCCCCGGGACTAACTATGGCTACACCTTC	CASSPGTNYGYTF	-	TRBV5-5	TRBJ1-2	-
TGTGCCAGCAGAAGGACGGAGGGCACAGATACGCAGTATTTT	CASRRTEGTDTQYF	once	TRBV6-5	TRBJ2-3	-
TGTGCCAGCAGTCAAGGACTAGTGGCTGAGCAGTTCTTC	CASSQGLVAEQFF	-	TRBV27	TRBJ2-1	TRBD2
TGTGCCAGCAGCCAATCTCCCGGGAGTACGAGGGAGACCCAGTACTTC	CASSQSPGSTRETQYF	few	TRBV7-2	TRBJ2-5	-
TGCGCCAGCAGTGCGGGAAGAGCCACCTACGAGCAGTACTTC	CASSAGRATYEQYF	-	TRBV10-1	TRBJ2-7	-
TGTGCCAGCAGCCCCGGGGCAGATACGCAGTATTTT	CASSPGADTQYF	-	TRBV27	TRBJ2-3	-
TGTGCCAGCAGTGCGATCCAGGGGGCGCGGGTTGAAAAACTGTTTTTT	CASSAIQGARVEKLFF	-	TRBV2	TRBJ1-4	TRBD1
TGTGCCAGTAGTGGACTAGCGGGAGCCGACGAGCAGTACTTC	CASSGLAGADEQYF	-	TRBV19	TRBJ2-7	TRBD2
TGTGCCAGCAGCTTTATCGGGGGAGACACCGGGGAGCTGTTTTTT	CASSFIGGDTGELFF	few	TRBV5-6	TRBJ2-2	-
TGTGCCAGCAGCCGCTGGGGGGGCGGGGCTAGCACAGATACGCAGTATTTT	CASSRWGGGASTDTQYF	-	TRBV7-2	TRBJ2-3	-
TGCGCCAGCAGCCGCGATCTAAGCACAGATACGCAGTATTTT	CASSRDLSTDTQYF	-	TRBV4-3	TRBJ2-3	-
TGTGCCAGCAGCTTACTGATTGGGCTGAACACTGAAGCTTTCTTT	CASSLLIGLNTEAFF	-	TRBV7-9	TRBJ1-1	-
TGTGCCAGCAGCCCATGGCGCCGGGTCCAAGAGACCCAGTACTTC	CASSPWRRVQETQYF	-	TRBV6-6	TRBJ2-5	-
TGTGCCAGCAGCTTAGACGTTGCGGCAGATACGCAGTATTTT	CASSLDVAADTQYF	-	TRBV7-2	TRBJ2-3	-
TGTGCCAGCGGCTTAGGTCAGGGGGAGGCCTATGGCTACACCTTC	CASGLGQGEAYGYTF	-	TRBV7-8	TRBJ1-2	TRBD1
TGCGCCAGCAGCCAAGATGCGGGCCGCTCCTCACCCCTCCACTTT	CASSQDAGRSSPLHF	-	TRBV4-3	TRBJ1-6	-
TGTGCCAGCAGTTACCGACAGGGGATACCCTACGAGCAGTACTTC	CASSYRQGIPYEQYF	-	TRBV6-5	TRBJ2-7	TRBD1
TGCGCCAGCAGCCAAGGACTAGCGGGACTTATAGCCAAAAACATTCAGTACTTC	CASSQGLAGLIAKNIQYF	-	TRBV4-1	TRBJ2-4	TRBD2
TGTGCCAGCAGTCCATCACGGGGGTACGAGCAGTACTTC	CASSPSRGYEQYF	-	TRBV27	TRBJ2-7	-
TGTGCCAGCACAAAGAGGCGAGGCGAGCAGTACTTC	CASTKRRGEQYF	-	TRBV28	TRBJ2-7	-
TGTGCCAGCGCAAGGGCACAGGAGAAGGATACGCAGTATTTT	CASARAQEKDTQYF	-	TRBV6-5	TRBJ2-3	-
TGTGCCGGCAGTGGGCCTCTGGTCACTAATGAAAAACTGTTTTTT	CAGSGPLVTNEKLFF	-	TRBV7-9	TRBJ1-4	-
TGTGCCACCAGCAAAGGGGGGGCTTACACCTTC	CATSKGGAYTF	once	TRBV15	TRBJ1-2	-
TGTGCCAGCTCACTAGCTCCGGTACCCAAGAATGAGCAGTTCTTC	CASSLAPVPKNEQFF	-	TRBV11-3	TRBJ2-1	-
TGCGCCAGCAGCTTGGAGGGGGGGGGCTACACCTTC	CASSLEGGGYTF	-	TRBV5-1	TRBJ1-2	-
TGTGCCAGCAGTTTTGAAGGGTGGGGGGAAGGTCAGCCCCAGCATTTT	CASSFEGWGEGQPQHF	-	TRBV28	TRBJ1-5	-
TGCGCCAGCAGCCCGCAGGGGGAAGAGACCCAGTACTTC	CASSPQGEETQYF	-	TRBV4-3	TRBJ2-5	TRBD1
TGTGCCAGCAGTGGGGTTGGAGGTCTCAATCAGCCCCAGCATTTT	CASSGVGGLNQPQHF	-	TRBV27	TRBJ1-5	-
TGTGCCAGCAGGAGGTCGACCGGGAATGAGCAGTTCTTC	CASRRSTGNEQFF	few	TRBV6-1	TRBJ2-1	-
TGTGCCAGCAGTTTTAAAGGGGGCGTTCATGGCTACACCTTC	CASSFKGGVHGYTF	-	TRBV27	TRBJ1-2	TRBD1
TGTGCCAGTAGTGGGACCCCAGGGGGCGCGAACACTGAAGCTTTCTTT	CASSGTPGGANTEAFF	-	TRBV19	TRBJ1-1	TRBD1
TGTGCCAGTAGTCTCAACACCGGGGAGCTGTTTTTT	CASSLNTGELFF	-	TRBV19	TRBJ2-2	-
TGTGCCAGCACTTCCGGGACTAGCGGGAGTGGTACGCAGTATTTT	CASTSGTSGSGTQYF	-	TRBV6-5	TRBJ2-3	TRBD2
TGTGCCAGCGCCCATAGGGGGTTCAACGAGCAGTACTTC	CASAHRGFNEQYF	-	TRBV27	TRBJ2-7	-
TGCGCCAGCAGCCAAGCGACAGATTTAACTTTT	CASSQATDLTF	-	TRBV4-3	TRBJ1-3	-
TGTGCCAGCAGGTCAGACCCAGGGCGCAATCAGCCCCAGCATTTT	CASRSDPGRNQPQHF	-	TRBV2	TRBJ1-5	-
TGTGCTAGTGGTTTAAGCGGGAGTATTTCCCACGAGCAGTACTTC	CASGLSGSISHEQYF	-	TRBV12-5	TRBJ2-7	TRBD2
TGTGCCAGCAGCTTGCAAATGAACACTGAAGCTTTCTTT	CASSLQMNTEAFF	few	TRBV5-6	TRBJ1-1	-
TGTGCCAGCAGCTTTGGAGGGTCCTACGAGCAGTACTTC	CASSFGGSYEQYF	-	TRBV7-2	TRBJ2-7	-
TGTGCCAGCAGTTCTCTAGCCAAAAACATTCAGTACTTC	CASSSLAKNIQYF	-	TRBV6-5	TRBJ2-4	-
TGCGCCAGCAGTCGTATCCAGGGGGATCTGGCCAAAAACATTCAGTACTTC	CASSRIQGDLAKNIQYF	-	TRBV4-1	TRBJ2-4	TRBD1
TGTGCCAGTAGTATAGATCTGGGGCGGCAAGAGACCCAGTACTTC	CASSIDLGRQETQYF	-	TRBV19	TRBJ2-5	-
TGTGCCTGGGCCCGTGAGACTAGCATCTCTACCGGGGAGCTGTTTTTT	CAWARETSISTGELFF	-	TRBV30	TRBJ2-2	TRBD2
TGTGCCAGCAGTGGAACTAGCGGGAACTACGAGCAGTACTTC	CASSGTSGNYEQYF	-	TRBV2	TRBJ2-7	TRBD2
TGTGCCAGCAGCCTAGGGACTAGCGGGAGGTACGAGCAGTACTTC	CASSLGTSGRYEQYF	-	TRBV7-2	TRBJ2-7	TRBD2
TGTGCCAGCAGCCCGCAAATCCCGGACAGGGGATGGACTGAAGCTTTCTTT	CASSPQIPDRGWTEAFF	-	TRBV7-8	TRBJ1-1	TRBD1
TGTGCCAGCAGAACCAGGACAGGGAGCCTGCGTACTAATGAAAAACTGTTTTTT	CASRTRTGSLRTNEKLFF	-	TRBV6-8	TRBJ1-4	TRBD1